What follows describes a single T cell receptor beta chain. Its antigen is still unknown. Trimming removed 1 base at V and 3 bases at J, with 9 bases between. Germline V CDR1 and CDR2: LNHNV, YYDKDF (reference sequence). The CDR3 has 14 amino acids. This entry is derived from a study of CD8+CD57+ T cells in acquired aplastic anemia. The wider study: Isolated CD4+ and CD8+ cells, once sorted, yielded DNA averaging around 3.3 ug. Approximately 11 million reads were obtained on average for healthy donor CD4+ cells.

Study results and limitations: Controls and patients did not differ significantly in CD8+ Simpson's diversity. There were roughly 30 CD8+ CDR3 sequences that occurred in both patients and controls.

TCR beta VDJ and CDR3 were profiled, and genomic DNA was the template. In TCRdb, the reads were re-called with MiXCR into one record per CDR3 protein. Of under 250,000 distinct CDR3 sequences listed, about 37% are singletons. The TCR sequence derives from a human donor in good health, serving as a control. The chain couples TRBV15 to TRBJ1-1; TRBD1 is a possible D gene (5 bases). Sequencing was carried out using sorted CD4+, CD8+, or CD8+CD57+ T cells (not recorded which) from PBMCs. The CDR3, as DNA: TGTGCCACCAGCAGAGGAAGCAGGGACACTGAAGCTTTCTTT. This sequence encodes CATSRGSRDTEAFF.